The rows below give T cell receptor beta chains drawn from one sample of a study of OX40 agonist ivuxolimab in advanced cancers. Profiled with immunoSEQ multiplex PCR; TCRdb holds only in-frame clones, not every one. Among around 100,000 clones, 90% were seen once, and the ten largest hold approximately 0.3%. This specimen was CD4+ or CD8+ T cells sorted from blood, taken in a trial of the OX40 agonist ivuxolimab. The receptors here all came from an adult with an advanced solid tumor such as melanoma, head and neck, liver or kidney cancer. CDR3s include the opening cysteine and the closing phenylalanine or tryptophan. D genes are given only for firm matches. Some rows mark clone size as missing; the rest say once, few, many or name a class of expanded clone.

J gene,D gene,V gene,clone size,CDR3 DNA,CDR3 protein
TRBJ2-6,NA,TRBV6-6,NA,TGTGCCAGCACCCACCAGAGTCAGGCTGGGGCCAACGTCCTGACTTTC,CASTHQSQAGANVLTF
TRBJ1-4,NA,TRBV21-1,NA,TGTGCCGGTGGGCGTTGTGAAAAACTGTTTTTT,CAGGRCEKLFF
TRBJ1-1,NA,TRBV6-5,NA,TGTGCCAGCTCACTTTGGCAGGAGAACACTGAAGCTTTCTTT,CASSLWQENTEAFF
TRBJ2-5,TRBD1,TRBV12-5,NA,TGTGCTAGTGGTTTGGACGGGTCGACAGGGGCACGAGAGACCCAGTACTTC,CASGLDGSTGARETQYF
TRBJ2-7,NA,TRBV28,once,TGTGCCAGCAGGGGAACTGGGGTTTCCTCCTACGAGCAGTACTTC,CASRGTGVSSYEQYF
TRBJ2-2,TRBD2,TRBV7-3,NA,TGTGCCAGCAGCTTAGCTCCTAGCGGGAGAGAAACCGGGGAGCTGTTTTTT,CASSLAPSGRETGELFF
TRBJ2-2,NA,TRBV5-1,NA,TGCGCCAGCAGCTTTGGAGGGAACACCGGGGAGCTGTTTTTT,CASSFGGNTGELFF
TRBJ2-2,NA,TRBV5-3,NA,TGTGCCAGAAGTTTTAATAACACCGGGGAGCTGTTTTTT,CARSFNNTGELFF
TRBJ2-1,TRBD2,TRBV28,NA,TGTGCCAGCAGTCCAGGTCCTAGCGGGATCGATGAGCAGTTCTTC,CASSPGPSGIDEQFF
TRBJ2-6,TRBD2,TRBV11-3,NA,TGTGCCTGGGGGATGGCGGGAGGTTTCAACTCTGGGGCCAACGTCCTGACTTTC,CAWGMAGGFNSGANVLTF
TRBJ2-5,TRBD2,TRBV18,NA,TGTGCCAGCTCGCCGACTAGCCCCGGGGAGACCCAGTACTTC,CASSPTSPGETQYF
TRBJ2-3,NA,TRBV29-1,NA,TGCAGCTCAACACGGGGGTACGGGAGAGGCACAGATACGCAGTATTTT,CSSTRGYGRGTDTQYF
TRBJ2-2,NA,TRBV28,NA,TGTGCCAGCAGACCCGGAGGGGGCGGGGAGCTGTTTTTT,CASRPGGGGELFF
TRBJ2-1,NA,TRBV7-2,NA,TGTGCCAGCAGCCCCGGACCGATCAATGAGCAGTTCTTC,CASSPGPINEQFF
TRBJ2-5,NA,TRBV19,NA,TGTGCCAGTAGTACGGGACGGGCGGGCGCCCAAGAGACCCAGTACTTC,CASSTGRAGAQETQYF
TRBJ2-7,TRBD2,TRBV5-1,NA,TGCGCCAGCAGCTTGGGAACTAGCGGGAGCAACCACGAGCAGTACTTC,CASSLGTSGSNHEQYF
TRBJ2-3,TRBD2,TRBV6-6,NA,TGTGCCAGCGCCCTAGCGGGAATGGGGAATACGCAGTATTTT,CASALAGMGNTQYF
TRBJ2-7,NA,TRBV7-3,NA,TGTGCCAGCAGCTTGGGCAGGGGTTACGAGCAGTACTTC,CASSLGRGYEQYF